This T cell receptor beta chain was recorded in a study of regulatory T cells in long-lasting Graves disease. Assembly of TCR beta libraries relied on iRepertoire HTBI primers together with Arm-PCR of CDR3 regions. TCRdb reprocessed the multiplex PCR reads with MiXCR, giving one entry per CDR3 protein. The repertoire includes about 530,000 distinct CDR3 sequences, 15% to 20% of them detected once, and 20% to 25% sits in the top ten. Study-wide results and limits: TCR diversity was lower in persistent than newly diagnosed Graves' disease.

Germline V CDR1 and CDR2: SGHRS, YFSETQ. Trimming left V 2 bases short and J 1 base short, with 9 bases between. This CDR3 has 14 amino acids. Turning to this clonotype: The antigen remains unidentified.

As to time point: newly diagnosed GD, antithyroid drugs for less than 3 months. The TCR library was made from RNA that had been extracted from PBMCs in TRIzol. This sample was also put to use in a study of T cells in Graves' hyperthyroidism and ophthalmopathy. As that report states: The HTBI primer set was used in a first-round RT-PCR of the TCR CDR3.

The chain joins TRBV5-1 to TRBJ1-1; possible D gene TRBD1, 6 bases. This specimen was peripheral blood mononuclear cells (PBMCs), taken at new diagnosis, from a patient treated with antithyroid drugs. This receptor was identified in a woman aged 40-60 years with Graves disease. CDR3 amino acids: CASSFQGKNTEAFF. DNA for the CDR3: TGCGCCAGCAGCTTTCAGGGGAAGAACACTGAAGCTTTCTTT. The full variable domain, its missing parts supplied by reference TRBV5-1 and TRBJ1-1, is KAGVTQTPRYLIKTRGQQVTLSCSPISGHRSVSWYQQTPGQGLQFLFEYFSETQRNKGNFPGRFSGRQFSNSRSEMNVSTLELGDSALYLCASSFQGKNTEAFFGQGTRLTVV.